This TCR beta chain was captured by sequencing in a study of T cell repertoires in cytomegalovirus infection (dated by TCRdb to between 2019 and 2020). Study-wide context: Alongside well-studied HLA-B-restricted epitopes, the peptide stimulations were aimed at recently identified HLA-C-restricted CMV epitopes, whose presentation resists viral immunomodulation. The HLA type of each donor mattered for the analysis, because public TCR beta signatures pointed to carriage of CMV infection along with the matching HLA type.

Trimming removed 1 base from V and 0 bases from J, leaving 12 bases between the germline ends. Reading the germline V gene gives CDR1 SGHAT and CDR2 FQNNGV. The CDR3 covers 16 residues, taking in both the cysteine and the phenylalanine. Just the 48-base CDR3 DNA is kept, in frame starting at base 1. The treatment or condition label for this specimen denotes: in vitro stimulation with specific CMV peptide epitopes to enrich CMV-specific T cells. This clonotype was recorded many times. The antigen it recognizes is unknown. No base quality values were provided; no much bigger clone lies one nucleotide off. The full study reports these points: The ex vivo response was dominated by HLA-C-restricted CMV-specific TCR beta clonotypes, which also provided the single most frequent clonotype in two of eight donors. In both this cohort and an independent 352-donor cohort, the cumulative frequency of public TCR beta family members distinguished carriers of CMV infection plus the relevant HLA type.

The sequencer listed for this sample is Illumina HiSeq 1500. TCRdb reprocessing: public reads trimmed at Q25 with fastp, clones called with MiXCR, in-frame beta chains kept. Under each unique CDR3 protein, matching rows form one entry showing the most common genes and DNA. The sample table holds roughly 80,000 distinct CDR3 sequences, of which roughly a quarter were seen once. Approximately 49% of the sample rests with the top ten. This clonotype originated in a human donor in good health (CMV status not recorded). Some clones in this sample may be carry-over from other donors' samples. Recombination connected TRBV11-2 to TRBJ1-1; the D gene remains uncertain. This material consisted of CD8+ T cells from cultured PBMCs, taken from culture after CMV antigen stimulation. CDR3 loop: CASSLAFGGMNTEAFF. The DNA reads TGTGCCAGCAGCTTAGCCTTCGGCGGAATGAACACTGAAGCTTTCTTT.